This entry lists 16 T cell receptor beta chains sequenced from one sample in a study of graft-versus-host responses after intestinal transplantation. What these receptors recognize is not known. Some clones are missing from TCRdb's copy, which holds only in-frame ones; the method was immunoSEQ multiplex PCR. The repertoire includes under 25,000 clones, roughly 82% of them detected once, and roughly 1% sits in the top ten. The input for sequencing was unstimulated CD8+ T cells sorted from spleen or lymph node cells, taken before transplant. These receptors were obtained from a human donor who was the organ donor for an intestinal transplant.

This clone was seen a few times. CDR3 DNA: TGTGCCAGCAGTTACAGGGGGTGGGTTAATGAGCAGTTCTTC. Translation gives CASSYRGWVNEQFF. This rearrangement joins TRBV6-5 to TRBJ2-1, with D possibly TRBD1 on 6 matching bases. The CDR3 is 14 amino acids. With 2 bases removed from V and 7 bases from J, the gap between germline ends came to 12 bases. Germline CDR1 is MNHEY and CDR2 is SVGAGI.

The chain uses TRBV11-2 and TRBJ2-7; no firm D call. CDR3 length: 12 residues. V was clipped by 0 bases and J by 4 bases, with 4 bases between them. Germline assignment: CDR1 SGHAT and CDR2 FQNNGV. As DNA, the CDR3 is TGTGCCAGCAGCTTAGACTGGTACGAGCAGTACTTC. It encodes CASSLDWYEQYF.

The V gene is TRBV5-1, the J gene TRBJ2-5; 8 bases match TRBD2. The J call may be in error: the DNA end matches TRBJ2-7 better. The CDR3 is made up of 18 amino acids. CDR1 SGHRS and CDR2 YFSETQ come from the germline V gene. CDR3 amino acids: CASSLGPVRSGRSYEQYF. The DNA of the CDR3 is TGCGCCAGCAGCTTGGGCCCTGTGAGGAGCGGGAGAAGCTACGAGCAGTACTTC.

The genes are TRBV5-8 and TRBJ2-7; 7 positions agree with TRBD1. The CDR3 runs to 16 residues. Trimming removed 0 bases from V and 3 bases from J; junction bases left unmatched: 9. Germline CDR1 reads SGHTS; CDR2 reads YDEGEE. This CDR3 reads CASSLGTGQAFYEQYF. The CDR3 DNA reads TGTGCCAGCAGCTTGGGGACCGGACAGGCCTTCTACGAGCAGTACTTC.

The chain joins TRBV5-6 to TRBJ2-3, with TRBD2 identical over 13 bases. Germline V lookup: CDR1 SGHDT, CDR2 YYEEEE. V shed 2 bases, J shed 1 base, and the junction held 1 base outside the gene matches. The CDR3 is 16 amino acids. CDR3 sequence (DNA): TGTGCCAGCAGCTTAGGGACTAGCGGGGGCACAGATACGCAGTATTTT. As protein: CASSLGTSGGTDTQYF. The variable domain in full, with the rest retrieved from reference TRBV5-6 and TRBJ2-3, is DAGVTQSPTHLIKTRGQQVTLRCSPKSGHDTVSWYQQALGQGPQFIFQYYEEEERQRGNFPDRFSGHQFPNYSSELNVNALLLGDSALYLCASSLGTSGGTDTQYFGPGTRLTVL.

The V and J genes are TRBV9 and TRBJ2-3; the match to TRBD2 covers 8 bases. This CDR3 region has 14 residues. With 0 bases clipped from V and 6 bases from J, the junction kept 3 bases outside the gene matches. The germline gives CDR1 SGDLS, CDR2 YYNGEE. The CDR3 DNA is TGTGCCAGCAGCGTAGCGGGGGGGTCGGATACGCAGTATTTT. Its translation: CASSVAGGSDTQYF.

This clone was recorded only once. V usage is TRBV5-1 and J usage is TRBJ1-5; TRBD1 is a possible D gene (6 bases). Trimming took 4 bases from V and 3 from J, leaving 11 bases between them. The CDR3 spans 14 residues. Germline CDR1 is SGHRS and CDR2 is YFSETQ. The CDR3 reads CASSPGQLNQPQHF. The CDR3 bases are TGCGCCAGCAGCCCCGGACAGCTCAATCAGCCCCAGCATTTT.

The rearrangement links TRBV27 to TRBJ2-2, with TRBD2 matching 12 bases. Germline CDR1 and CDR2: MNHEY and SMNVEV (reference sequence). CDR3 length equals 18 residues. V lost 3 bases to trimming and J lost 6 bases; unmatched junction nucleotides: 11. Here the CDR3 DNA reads TGTGCCAGCAGTTTCCTAGCGGGAGGGCCCTCTTCGTCCGGGGAGCTGTTTTTT. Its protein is CASSFLAGGPSSSGELFF.

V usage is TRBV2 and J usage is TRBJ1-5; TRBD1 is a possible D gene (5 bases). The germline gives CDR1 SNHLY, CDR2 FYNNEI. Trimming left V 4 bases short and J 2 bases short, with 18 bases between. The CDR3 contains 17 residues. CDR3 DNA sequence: TGTGCCAGCAGTGTCAGCAGGAGGGGTGGAGGCAATCAGCCCCAGCATTTT. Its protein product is CASSVSRRGGGNQPQHF. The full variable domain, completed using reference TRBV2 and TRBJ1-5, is EPEVTQTPSHQVTQMGQEVILRCVPISNHLYFYWYRQILGQKVEFLVSFYNNEISEKSEIFDDQFSVERPDGSNFTLKIRSTKLEDSAMYFCASSVSRRGGGNQPQHFGDGTRLSIL.

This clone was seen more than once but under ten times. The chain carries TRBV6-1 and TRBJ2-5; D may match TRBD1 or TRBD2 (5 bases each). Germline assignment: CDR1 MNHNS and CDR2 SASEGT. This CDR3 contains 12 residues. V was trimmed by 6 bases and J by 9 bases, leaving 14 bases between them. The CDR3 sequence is CASRSWGFPQYF. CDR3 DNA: TGTGCCAGCAGATCATGGGGGTTTCCCCAGTACTTC.

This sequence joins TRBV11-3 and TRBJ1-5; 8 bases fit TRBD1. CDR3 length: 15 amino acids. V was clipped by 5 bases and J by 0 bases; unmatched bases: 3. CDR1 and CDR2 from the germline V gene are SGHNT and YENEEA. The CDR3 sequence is CASSPGTGSNQPQHF. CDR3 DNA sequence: TGTGCCAGCAGCCCCGGGACAGGTAGCAATCAGCCCCAGCATTTT.

The CDR3 here is CASSLDPGAADYGYTF. DNA for the CDR3: TGTGCCAGCAGCTTAGATCCCGGGGCAGCGGACTATGGCTACACCTTC. The rearrangement uses TRBV11-2 and TRBJ1-2; D might be TRBD1 (5 bases). Germline CDR1 SGHAT, CDR2 FQNNGV. The length of the CDR3 is 16 residues. Trimming pared 0 bases from V and 3 bases from J, leaving 14 bases between.

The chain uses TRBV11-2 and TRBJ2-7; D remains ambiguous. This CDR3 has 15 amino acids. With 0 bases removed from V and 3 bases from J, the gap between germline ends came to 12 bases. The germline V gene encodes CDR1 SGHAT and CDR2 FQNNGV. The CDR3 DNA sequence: TGTGCCAGCAGCTTAGATCGTAGTCGGCTCTACGAGCAGTACTTC. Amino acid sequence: CASSLDRSRLYEQYF.

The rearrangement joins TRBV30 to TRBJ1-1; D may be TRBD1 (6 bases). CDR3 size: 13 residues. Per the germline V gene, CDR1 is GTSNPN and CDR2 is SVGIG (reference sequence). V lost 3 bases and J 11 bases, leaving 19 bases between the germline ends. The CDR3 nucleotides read TGTGCCTGGAGCGCCCGGCAACAGGGCGCCGCTTTCTTT. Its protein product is CAWSARQQGAAFF.

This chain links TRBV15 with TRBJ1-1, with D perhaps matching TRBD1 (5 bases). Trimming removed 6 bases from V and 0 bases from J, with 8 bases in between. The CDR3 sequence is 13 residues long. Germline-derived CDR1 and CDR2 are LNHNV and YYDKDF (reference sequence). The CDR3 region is CATREGLNTEAFF. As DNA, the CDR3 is TGTGCCACCAGAGAGGGGCTGAACACTGAAGCTTTCTTT.

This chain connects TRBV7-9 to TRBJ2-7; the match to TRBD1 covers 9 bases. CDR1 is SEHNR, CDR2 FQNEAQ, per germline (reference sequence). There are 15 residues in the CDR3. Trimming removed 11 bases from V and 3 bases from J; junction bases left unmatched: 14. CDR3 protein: CAVVKTGQGGYEQYF. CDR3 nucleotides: TGTGCCGTAGTCAAGACGGGACAGGGCGGCTACGAGCAGTACTTC.